Below are 18 T cell receptor beta chains sequenced from a single sample in a study of T cells in Graves' hyperthyroidism and ophthalmopathy (dated by TCRdb to between 2018 and 2021). The library relied on multiplex PCR. Instrument used: Illumina HiSeq 2000. Amplification of TCR beta CDR3 regions was carried out from RNA transcripts. A first-round RT-PCR of the TCR CDR3 used the HTBI primer set with the Qiagen OneStep RT-PCR kit. TCRdb reran the public reads through fastp at Q25 and MiXCR, keeping productive beta chains. Rows are combined by CDR3 protein, so each entry shows the most common genes and DNA. This sample holds roughly 500,000 distinct CDR3 sequences; 35% to 55% were observed only once. Around 19% of the sample lies in the top ten. What was sequenced was peripheral blood or thyroid tissue (not recorded which). All receptors come from an adult woman with Graves' disease, either hyperthyroidism or ophthalmopathy (not recorded which).

This clonotype was observed many times. V gene TRBV5-1 combines with J gene TRBJ1-1, with D uncertain. From germline, CDR1 is SGHRS and CDR2 YFSETQ. This CDR3 contains 13 residues. Trimming pared 0 bases from V and 8 bases from J, leaving 11 bases between. In DNA, the CDR3 is TGCGCCAGCAGCTTGGACACGTTTAACGAAGCTTTCTTT. Translated, it gives CASSLDTFNEAFF.

Regarding this clonotype: One junction end does not reproduce the germline sequence, and a read error may be involved. V and J are TRBV29-1 and TRBJ2-7; D is perhaps TRBD1 (6 bases). CDR1 is SQVTM and CDR2 is ANQGSEA in the germline V gene. CDR3 length equals 13 residues. CDR3 nucleotide sequence: TGCAGCGTTGAACGCAGGGGTGCAGATACGCAGTATTTC. This sequence encodes CSVERRGADTQYF.

V usage is TRBV10-3 and J usage is TRBJ2-7, with 9 bases matching TRBD1. From germline, CDR1 is ENHRY and CDR2 SYGVKD. The ends lost 6 bases at V and 3 bases at J; junction bases unmatched: 6. The CDR3 is 14 amino acids. Written as DNA, the CDR3 is TGTGCCATCAGCCCGGGACAGGGACGCTACGAGCAGTACTTC. Its protein product is CAISPGQGRYEQYF.

A remark on this clonotype: A much larger clone differs by one base, so this may be a read error. The chain recombines TRBV3-1 with TRBJ1-2, with D uncertain. This CDR3 is built from 12 residues. Germline CDR1 LGHDT, CDR2 YNNKEL (reference sequence). The V end lost 1 base, the J end lost 8 bases, and 8 bases lay between the germline ends. The CDR3, as DNA: TGTGCCAGCAGCCAAGGTTTCCGCGGCTACACCTTC. Translating it yields CASSQGFRGYTF.

This clonotype was seen more than once but under ten times. The chain joins TRBV7-9 to TRBJ2-7; 10 bases map to TRBD2. V was pared by 5 bases and J by 4 bases, with 8 bases of the junction left unmatched. CDR3 size: 15 residues. The germline V gene has CDR1 SEHNR and CDR2 FQNEAQ (reference sequence). In DNA, the CDR3 is TGTGCCAGCAGCCCCTTTGGGACTAGCGTATACGAGCAGTACTTC. Its protein is CASSPFGTSVYEQYF. The full variable domain, completed using reference TRBV7-9 and TRBJ2-7, is DTGVSQNPRHKITKRGQNVTFRCDPISEHNRLYWYRQTLGQGPEFLTYFQNEAQLEKSRLLSDRFSAERPKGSFSTLEIQRTEQGDSAMYLCASSPFGTSVYEQYFGPGTRLTVT.

The chain links TRBV15 to TRBJ2-7; 9 bases line up with TRBD1. Per the germline V gene, CDR1 is LNHNV and CDR2 is YYDKDF (reference sequence). Germline trimming cut 1 base from V and 0 bases from J; bases unmatched to any gene: 13. The CDR3 covers 19 residues. The CDR3 nucleotides read TGTGCCACCAGCAGAGCCCCCACTACAGGGGGCCGGAGCTCCTACGAGCAGTACTTC. Its protein product is CATSRAPTTGGRSSYEQYF. Looking up the rest from reference TRBV15 and TRBJ2-7 gives the full variable domain: DAMVIQNPRYQVTQFGKPVTLSCSQTLNHNVMYWYQQKSSQAPKLLFHYYDKDFNNEADTPDNFQSRRPNTSFCFLDIRSPGLGDTAMYLCATSRAPTTGGRSSYEQYFGPGTRLTVT.

The CDR3 region is CASSGTGGSYTF. CDR3 nucleotides: TGTGCCAGTTCCGGGACAGGGGGGAGCTACACCTTC. This chain joins TRBV19 and TRBJ1-2, with TRBD1 matching over 11 bases. The CDR3 is 12 residues long. Unmatched junction bases numbered 5, after V lost 8 bases and J lost 9 bases. Per germline, CDR1 LNHDA and CDR2 SQIVND (reference sequence). Full variable domain (rest looked up from reference TRBV19 and TRBJ1-2): DGGITQSPKYLFRKEGQNVTLSCEQNLNHDAMYWYRQDPGQGLRLIYYSQIVNDFQKGDIAEGYSVSREKKESFPLTVTSAQKNPTAFYLCASSGTGGSYTFGSGTRLTVV.

There are many counts of this clonotype. The chain joins TRBV2 to TRBJ1-2, with D hard to call. The CDR3 runs 11 residues. Germline V gene sequence: CDR1 SNHLY, CDR2 FYNNEI. With 5 bases removed from V and 0 bases from J, the gap between germline ends came to 1 base. The CDR3 DNA is TGTGCCAGCAGTCCTAACTATGGCTACACCTTC. This encodes CASSPNYGYTF.

The rearrangement joins TRBV10-3 to TRBJ2-7; D uncertain. The CDR3 is 14 residues long. Germline loops: CDR1 ENHRY, CDR2 SYGVKD. The chain's CDR3 is CARVRQVFTYEQYF. As DNA, the CDR3 is TGTGCTAGAGTTCGGCAGGTGTTCACCTACGAGCAGTACTTC.

Ten or more counts support this clonotype. V and J are TRBV19 and TRBJ1-1; possible D gene TRBD1, 5 bases. CDR1 LNHDA and CDR2 SQIVND come from the germline V gene (reference sequence). The CDR3 contains 13 residues. V lost 3 bases and J lost 4, with 9 bases in between. CDR3 residues: CASSIGGGTEAFF. In DNA, the CDR3 is TGTGCCAGTAGTATTGGGGGGGGCACTGAAGCTTTCTTT.

This clonotype appeared a few times. The rearrangement uses TRBV28 and TRBJ2-5; possibly TRBD1 for D (7 bases). Looked up from germline, CDR1 is MDHEN and CDR2 is SYDVKM. This CDR3 is built from 15 residues. V lost 5 bases and J lost 5, with 18 bases in between. For the CDR3, the DNA is TGTGCCAGCAGTCCCGACCCGACAGGGAGGGAGACCCAGTACTTC. It yields the protein CASSPDPTGRETQYF.

This clonotype occurred many times. J is TRBJ1-3 and V is TRBV6-6; D gene unclear. The CDR3 sequence is 14 residues long. Deletions cut 2 bases from V and 4 bases from J, with 9 bases between. CDR1 and CDR2 (germline): MNHNY, SVGAGI (reference sequence). DNA for the CDR3: TGTGCCAGCAGTTACCTCAACAGAGGAAACACCATATATTTT. This encodes CASSYLNRGNTIYF.

The chain combines TRBV7-2 with TRBJ1-2; TRBD1 is a possible D gene (5 bases). V was cut by 3 bases and J by 5 bases, with 10 bases left in between. The CDR3 length is 13 residues. From germline, CDR1 is SGHTA and CDR2 FQGNSA. CDR3 coding DNA: TGTGCCAGCAGCTTGGGGCACCTATATGGCTACACCTTC. Residues: CASSLGHLYGYTF.

At least ten counts were recorded for this clonotype. Sequence at one end of the junction differs from germline and may be a read error. The chain carries TRBV5-5 and TRBJ1-4; D may be TRBD1 (5 bases). Germline V gene sequence: CDR1 SGHKS, CDR2 YYEKEE (reference sequence). The CDR3 is 15 residues long. The CDR3, as DNA: TGTGCCAGCAGCTTAGAGGGGAACCCTAAGGAAAAACTGTTTTTT. It specifies CASSLEGNPKEKLFF.

This clonotype has at least ten counts. The J gene is TRBJ1-1, the V gene TRBV5-1; 7 nucleotides line up with TRBD1. V lost 3 bases, J lost 0 bases, and 2 bases stayed unmatched. The CDR3 loop spans 14 amino acids. The germline V gene has CDR1 SGHRS and CDR2 YFSETQ. CDR3 DNA: TGCGCCAGCAGCTCGGACAGGCTGAACACTGAAGCTTTCTTT. This gives the protein CASSSDRLNTEAFF.

Of note for this clonotype: An end of the junction differs from the germline gene, which may be a read error. V usage is TRBV11-1 and J usage is TRBJ1-1; D uncertain. CDR3 length: 13 amino acids. CDR1 is SGHAT and CDR2 is FQDESV in the germline V gene (reference sequence). The CDR3 DNA follows: TGTGCCGGCAGTCCACAAGGGAACACTGAAGCTTTCTTT. Translating it yields CAGSPQGNTEAFF.

The sample holds a few counts of this clonotype. The rearrangement uses TRBV29-1 and TRBJ2-3; TRBD2 matches 8 bases. The CDR3 sequence is 17 residues long. Germline CDR1 SQVTM, CDR2 ANQGSEA. V shed 6 bases and J 6 bases; nucleotides not matched to a gene: 20. CDR3 nucleotides: TGCAGCGTCGTAGCGGGATGGGGATACGCGGATGGGGATACGCAGTATTTT. Translated: CSVVAGWGYADGDTQYF.

This clonotype was seen at least ten times. The J gene is TRBJ2-7, the V gene TRBV5-6; D possibly matches TRBD1 or TRBD2 (5 bases each). Germline CDR1 and CDR2: SGHDT and YYEEEE. The CDR3 spans 14 residues. V lost 5 bases to trimming and J lost 0 bases, with 12 bases between them. This chain's CDR3 is CASSEAGSSYEQYF. CDR3 nucleotide sequence: TGTGCCAGCAGTGAAGCAGGGAGCTCCTACGAGCAGTACTTC.